The subject of this entry is one T cell receptor beta chain. Its antigen remains unidentified. MiXCR, applied by TCRdb to the reads, yields one record per CDR3 protein. Of approximately 910,000 distinct CDR3 sequences in the sample, around 30% were seen once. The sample originates from a study of T cell repertoires in cytomegalovirus infection. Study-wide context: HLA-C-restricted CMV epitopes, recently identified, and well-studied HLA-B-restricted ones were used by the study. Indications came from public TCR beta signatures; they pointed to CMV infection and to a matching HLA type.

Study-level findings and limits: Cumulated frequencies of public TCR beta families served to identify carriers of CMV plus the relevant HLA. It was HLA-C-restricted CMV-specific TCR beta clonotypes that dominated the response ex vivo.

Germline V gives CDR1 LGHNA, CDR2 YSLEER. V lost 0 bases and J lost 2; bases outside the gene matches: 7. There are 17 residues in the CDR3. This chain joins TRBV4-3 and TRBJ2-1; TRBD2 matches 7 bases. The clonotype comes from a human donor in good health (CMV status not recorded). Some clones in this sample may be carry-over from other donors' samples. The sequencing used cultured CD8+ T cells from PBMCs, collected from culture after CMV antigen stimulation. In DNA form, the CDR3 reads TGCGCCAGCAGCCAAGATCAAGCGGGGACCCCCTACAATGAGCAGTTCTTC. It yields the protein CASSQDQAGTPYNEQFF.